This T cell receptor (beta chain) was recorded in a study of post-analysis software for immune sequencing data. Study-wide background: Both relapsing-remitting and secondary progressive multiple sclerosis featured among the disease courses, as did progressive-relapsing multiple sclerosis. Regarding the study as a whole: The study found significantly lower normalized Chao1 diversity in multiple sclerosis patients than in controls.

This clonotype was seen only once. Its antigen is undetermined. Presence of unique molecular identifiers characterized the TCR beta cDNA libraries. Using its own MiXCR run on the PCR reads, TCRdb lists one record per CDR3 protein. This table holds 750,000 to 950,000 distinct CDR3 sequences, approximately 44% found once. Sequenced sample: blood. The clonotype originates from a girl between 5 and 17 years old with multiple sclerosis.

The CDR3 sequence: CSAPPVTGGYETQYF. In DNA, the CDR3 is TGCAGTGCTCCACCTGTGACAGGGGGCTATGAGACCCAGTACTTC. The gene calls are TRBV20-1 and TRBJ2-7; 10 bases fit TRBD1. The closer fit of TRBJ2-5 to the DNA end suggests the J call may be wrong. The CDR3 has 15 residues. Germline CDR1 DFQATT, CDR2 SNEGSKA (reference sequence).